The 17 T cell receptor beta chains in this list originate from one sample, sequenced in a study of blood T cell repertoires in COVID-19. Measured with immunoSEQ multiplex PCR; TCRdb has only the in-frame clones, and not every one. The sample lists 200,000 to 250,000 clones; approximately 80% were seen once. Material: peripheral blood. Receptors were obtained from a woman younger than 30 with acute or convalescent COVID-19.

J is TRBJ2-7 and V is TRBV27; 9 bases are shared with TRBD1. The ends lost 5 bases at V and 6 bases at J; junction bases unmatched: 8. The CDR3 is 14 residues long. CDR1 is MNHEY and CDR2 is SMNVEV in the germline V gene (reference sequence). The CDR3 DNA reads TGTGCCAGCAGTGGGACAGGGTGGGCCGGCGAGCAGTACTTC. Its protein is CASSGTGWAGEQYF.

This chain links TRBV10-2 with TRBJ2-1; 7 nucleotides align to TRBD2. The CDR3 is made up of 16 amino acids. Germline CDR1 is WSHSY and CDR2 is SAAADI. V gave up 4 bases and J gave up 7 bases; unmatched junction bases: 13. The CDR3 spells CASSAGGTKSFNEQFF. In DNA, the CDR3 is TGCGCCAGCAGTGCGGGTGGGACTAAAAGTTTTAATGAGCAGTTCTTC.

The rearrangement uses TRBV7-8 and TRBJ1-5; 7 nucleotides match TRBD1. This CDR3 spans 15 amino acids. The V and J ends lost 5 bases and 2 bases, in that order; junction bases with no gene match: 6. The germline CDR1 and CDR2 sequences are SGHVS and FQNEAQ. CDR3 sequence (DNA): TGTGCCAGCAGCCCGACAGGGATGGGCAATCAGCCCCAGCATTTT. Translation: CASSPTGMGNQPQHF.

This clone appeared a single time. V gene TRBV20-1 combines with J gene TRBJ2-5, with 8 bases lining up with TRBD2. There are 13 residues in the CDR3. The V gene end was trimmed by 3 bases and the J gene end by 1 base; junction bases not matched to a gene: 1. CDR1 and CDR2 from the germline V gene are DFQATT and SNEGSKA (reference sequence). The CDR3 loop reads CSASGTSQETQYF. CDR3 sequence (DNA): TGCAGTGCTAGTGGGACTAGCCAAGAGACCCAGTACTTC.

This clone was picked up one time. This sequence joins TRBV19 and TRBJ2-7, with TRBD1 matching 9 bases. This CDR3 is 15 amino acids long. With V trimmed by 1 base and J by 3 bases, 4 bases remained unmatched. Germline lookup yields CDR1 LNHDA and CDR2 SQIVND (reference sequence). Here the CDR3 reads CASSIGWGQGYEQYF. The DNA for the CDR3 is TGTGCCAGTAGTATAGGGTGGGGACAGGGCTACGAGCAGTACTTC.

This clone occurred once. The chain recombines TRBV6-6 with TRBJ1-1; TRBD1 might be the D (5 bases). V was clipped by 6 bases and J by 4 bases, with 15 bases between them. CDR1 MNHNY and CDR2 SVGAGI come from the germline V gene (reference sequence). The CDR3 covers 14 residues. The CDR3 here is CASRQRGVGTEAFF. The CDR3 coding sequence is TGTGCCAGCAGACAACGGGGGGTCGGCACTGAAGCTTTCTTT.

The table lists this clone with a few counts. This chain connects TRBV6-5 to TRBJ1-2; the D is unclear. CDR3 size: 16 residues. The germline V and J ends were trimmed by 0 bases and 2 bases, with 13 bases remaining between them. The germline V gene encodes CDR1 MNHEY and CDR2 SVGAGI. The CDR3 DNA reads as TGTGCCAGCAGTTACTCGGGTGTCGGGTTCAACTATGGCTACACCTTC. Translated: CASSYSGVGFNYGYTF.

The rearrangement uses TRBV7-8 and TRBJ1-1, with 7 bases identical to TRBD1. The junction had 2 bases not matched to a gene; V was cut back by 5 bases and J by 5 bases. CDR1 and CDR2 (germline): SGHVS, FQNEAQ. This CDR3 has 12 residues. The CDR3 region has the DNA TGTGCCAGCAGCCCCAGGGGGACTGAAGCTTTCTTT. It encodes CASSPRGTEAFF.

This clone was observed a few times. The chain combines TRBV5-1 with TRBJ1-5; possibly TRBD1 for D (6 bases). Germline CDR1 SGHRS, CDR2 YFSETQ. The V gene lost 0 bases and the J gene lost 6 bases, with 13 bases spanning the gap. The CDR3 consists of 15 residues. CDR3 bases: TGCGCCAGCAGCTTGGCGGGGGGGGCGGGTCAGCCCCAGCATTTT. Translation: CASSLAGGAGQPQHF.

This chain links TRBV5-8 with TRBJ2-2; tentatively, D is TRBD1 (5 bases). V lost 2 bases and J lost 0, with 20 bases in between. The CDR3 sequence is 19 residues long. Germline lookup yields CDR1 SGHTS and CDR2 YDEGEE. CDR3 protein: CASSLEDTFVLANTGELFF. CDR3 sequence (DNA): TGTGCCAGCAGCTTAGAGGACACCTTTGTACTCGCGAACACCGGGGAGCTGTTTTTT.

The chain is built from TRBV27 and TRBJ2-1; 8 bases are shared with TRBD2. Germline V lookup: CDR1 MNHEY, CDR2 SMNVEV (reference sequence). The CDR3 loop spans 14 amino acids. Unmatched junction bases numbered 6, after V lost 7 bases and J lost 4 bases. CDR3 bases: TGTGCCAGCACCCTAGCGGGCCCTTACAATGAGCAGTTCTTC. Translating it yields CASTLAGPYNEQFF.

The chain is built from TRBV5-6 and TRBJ1-4; D gene ambiguous. The CDR3 consists of 13 residues. Deletions cut 3 bases from V and 10 bases from J, with 13 bases between. CDR1 is SGHDT and CDR2 is YYEEEE in the germline V gene. Here the CDR3 DNA reads TGTGCCAGCAGCTATATATCGAACGGAAAACTGTTTTTT. Protein sequence: CASSYISNGKLFF.

The chain has TRBV9 and TRBJ2-2, with D perhaps matching TRBD2 (5 bases). Germline V gene data show CDR1 as SGDLS and CDR2 as YYNGEE. Trimming shortened V by 6 bases and J by 2 bases, and 8 bases separated the two germline ends. The CDR3 has 13 amino acids. In DNA form, the CDR3 reads TGTGCCAGCAAATCGGGAAACACCGGGGAGCTGTTTTTT. Translating gives CASKSGNTGELFF.

The chain is built from TRBV6-5 and TRBJ2-7, with 12 positions matching TRBD1. V lost 6 bases and J lost 9; bases outside the gene matches: 12. Germline CDR1 MNHEY, CDR2 SVGAGI. CDR3 size: 15 residues. The CDR3 DNA reads TGTGCCAGCAGCCCCGGGACAGGGGGCACCAGGGGGCAGTACTTC. Translating gives CASSPGTGGTRGQYF.

The chain carries TRBV5-4 and TRBJ2-5, with 9 nucleotides matching TRBD2. J lost 5 bases, V lost 4 bases, and 3 bases had no gene match. Germline values: CDR1 SGHNT, CDR2 YYREEE (reference sequence). The CDR3 is made up of 13 amino acids. CDR3 in amino acids: CASSTGLAETQYF. The CDR3 DNA reads as TGTGCCAGCAGCACCGGACTAGCGGAGACCCAGTACTTC.

V gene TRBV6-5 combines with J gene TRBJ1-1; no firm D call. The CDR3 is 14 residues long. Germline CDR1 is MNHEY and CDR2 is SVGAGI. Trimming shortened V by 7 bases and J by 3 bases, and 15 bases separated the two germline ends. CDR3 sequence: CASTPEGPYTEAFF. The CDR3 DNA reads TGTGCCAGCACCCCAGAGGGTCCGTACACTGAAGCTTTCTTT.

A note on this clone: The junction differs from germline at one of its ends, possibly a read error. V usage is TRBV28 and J usage is TRBJ2-7; TRBD2 matches at 8 bases. CDR1 is MDHEN and CDR2 is SYDVKM in the germline V gene. This CDR3 has 15 residues. CDR3 in DNA: TGTGCCAGCAGTTTATCCGGGAGGGCCTCCCACGAGCAGTACTTC. Translated, it gives CASSLSGRASHEQYF.